This is a list of T cell receptor beta chains from one sample in a study of T cells in Graves' hyperthyroidism and ophthalmopathy. Using its own MiXCR run on the multiplex PCR reads, TCRdb lists one record per CDR3 protein. Among about 290,000 distinct CDR3 sequences listed, roughly 15% were seen once. Sequencing was performed on blood. These receptors were taken from a woman aged 25 to 45 with Graves' hyperthyroidism that later progressed to Graves' ophthalmopathy. Both conserved end residues are part of each CDR3. The order of the fields is CDR3 length, clone size, V gene, J gene, D gene, CDR3 protein, CDR3 DNA. A D gene is named only where the DNA matches it firmly. Not every row has a clone size; where given, it reads once, few, many or a size class.

>13|many|TRBV7-3|TRBJ2-5|TRBD1
CASSPGQGETQYF
TGTGCCAGCAGCCCGGGACAGGGAGAGACCCAGTACTTC
>17|few|TRBV4-1|TRBJ1-2|NA
CASSLYPTETFNYGYTF
TGCGCCAGCAGCCTATACCCGACAGAAACTTTTAACTATGGCTACACCTTC
>14|many|TRBV28|TRBJ1-2|NA
CASSLAGRDYGYTF
TGTGCCAGCAGTTTGGCGGGGAGGGACTATGGCTACACCTTC
>17|NA|TRBV7-9|TRBJ2-2|NA
CASSFDLRVGNTGELFF
TGTGCCAGCAGCTTCGACTTAAGGGTCGGTAACACCGGGGAGCTGTTTTTT
>15|many|TRBV7-9|TRBJ2-1|NA
CASSLGSATYNEQFF
TGTGCCAGCAGCTTAGGTAGCGCGACCTACAATGAGCAGTTCTTC
>13|NA|TRBV29-1|TRBJ2-4|TRBD1
CSVQGIGKNIQYF
TGCAGCGTACAGGGGATCGGCAAAAACATTCAGTACTTC
>12|NA|TRBV6-1|TRBJ2-5|NA
CASSVRDETQYF
TGTGCCAGCAGTGTCAGGGACGAGACCCAGTACTTC
>14|many|TRBV7-9|TRBJ2-5|NA
CASSVNRVQETQYF
TGTGCCAGCAGCGTTAACAGGGTTCAAGAGACCCAGTACTTC
>14|NA|TRBV2|TRBJ2-3|TRBD1
CASSVTGSTDTQYF
TGTGCCAGCAGTGTGACAGGGAGCACAGATACGCAGTATTTT
>12|many|TRBV12-3/TRBV12-4|TRBJ1-2|NA
CASSPITIGYTF
TGTGCCAGCAGTCCGATAACGATCGGCTACACCTTC
>12|many|TRBV20-1|TRBJ1-5|NA
CSASRGAQPQHF
TGCAGTGCTAGTAGGGGGGCTCAGCCCCAGCATTTT
>13|many|TRBV28|TRBJ1-3|NA
CASRSSSGNTIYF
TGTGCCAGCAGATCTAGCTCTGGAAACACCATATATTTT
>15|NA|TRBV7-3|TRBJ2-2|NA
CASSPSAGSAGELFF
TGTGCCAGCAGCCCAAGTGCGGGATCGGCCGGGGAGCTGTTTTTT
>13|NA|TRBV20-1|TRBJ2-5|TRBD2
CSLGLAGQETQYF
TGCAGTCTTGGACTAGCGGGGCAAGAGACCCAGTACTTC
>16|NA|TRBV5-8|TRBJ2-5|NA
CASSLLVVVGQETQYF
TGTGCCAGCAGCCTCCTCGTTGTCGTGGGACAAGAGACCCAGTACTTC
>17|many|TRBV18|TRBJ2-7|NA
CASSPTGAEWGPHEQYF
TGTGCCAGCTCACCAACGGGGGCGGAGTGGGGGCCCCACGAGCAGTACTTC
>18|few|TRBV4-2|TRBJ2-7|TRBD1
CASSQLGQGAFGSYEQYF
TGTGCCAGCAGCCAACTAGGACAGGGGGCTTTCGGTTCCTACGAGCAGTACTTC
>16|many|TRBV2|TRBJ2-5|TRBD2
CASSRTSGGQRETQYF
TGTGCCAGCAGTCGGACTTCGGGGGGGCAAAGAGAGACCCAGTACTTC
>17|once|TRBV5-1|TRBJ1-1|TRBD1
CASSFASQGALLTEAFF
TGCGCCAGCAGCTTCGCTTCACAGGGGGCGCTTCTCACTGAAGCTTTCTTT
>15|many|TRBV5-1|TRBJ2-2|TRBD2
CASSSGLANTGELFF
TGCGCCAGCAGCTCGGGACTAGCGAACACCGGGGAGCTGTTTTTT
>14|few|TRBV4-3|TRBJ2-1|NA
CASSQVPVGNEQFF
TGCGCCAGCAGCCAAGTGCCCGTGGGTAATGAGCAGTTCTTC
>13|few|TRBV4-3|TRBJ1-4|NA
CASSPRGGEKLFF
TGCGCCAGCAGCCCCAGAGGCGGTGAAAAACTGTTTTTT
>14|once|TRBV12-3/TRBV12-4|TRBJ2-1|NA
CASSLGTPVHEQFF
TGTGCCAGCAGTCTCGGGACTCCGGTCCATGAGCAGTTCTTC
>14|few|TRBV7-3|TRBJ1-3|NA
CASSPGYSGNTIYF
TGTGCCAGCAGCCCGGGGTACTCTGGAAACACCATATATTTT
>15|few|TRBV6-2/TRBV6-3|TRBJ2-7|TRBD1
CASVRFQQGTYEQYF
TGTGCCAGCGTCAGGTTCCAACAGGGGACCTACGAGCAGTACTTC
>14|many|TRBV7-6|TRBJ2-5|TRBD1
CASSLRTGGETQYF
TGTGCCAGCAGCCTAAGGACAGGGGGAGAGACCCAGTACTTC
>20|NA|TRBV19|TRBJ2-1|TRBD2
CASSIGRFGTRESSYNEQFF
TGTGCCAGTAGTATAGGAAGGTTCGGGACTAGAGAAAGCTCCTACAATGAGCAGTTCTTC
>13|many|TRBV11-2|TRBJ1-5|NA
CASSLSDRQPQHF
TGTGCCAGCAGCTTATCGGATCGGCAGCCCCAGCATTTT
>12|many|TRBV6-1|TRBJ2-1|NA
CASSEGSLEQFF
TGTGCCAGCAGTGAAGGGAGTCTTGAGCAGTTCTTC
>21|many|TRBV2|TRBJ2-7|TRBD2
CASSASYELGRGGESSYEQYF
TGTGCCAGCAGCGCCTCCTACGAACTTGGGAGGGGCGGTGAATCTTCCTACGAGCAGTACTTC
>16|NA|TRBV9|TRBJ2-7|NA
CASSPWGRRDHYEQYF
TGTGCCAGCAGCCCCTGGGGTCGGAGGGACCACTACGAGCAGTACTTC
>13|many|TRBV28|TRBJ2-1|NA
CASREGRRVEQFF
TGTGCCAGCAGGGAAGGTAGGCGGGTTGAGCAGTTCTTC
>16|NA|TRBV27|TRBJ2-5|TRBD2
CASSLIGGGYQETQYF
TGTGCCAGCAGTTTAATAGGCGGGGGGTATCAAGAGACCCAGTACTTC
>18|few|TRBV5-4|TRBJ1-1|NA
CASSLGPGQGIPNTEAFF
TGTGCCAGCAGCTTGGGGCCGGGACAAGGTATTCCGAACACTGAAGCTTTCTTT